The 19 T cell receptor beta chains given below trace back to one sample, sequenced in a study of T cells in Graves' hyperthyroidism and ophthalmopathy. RNA transcripts yielded amplified TCR beta CDR3 regions. Initially, a first-round RT-PCR of the TCR CDR3 employed the HTBI primer set. TCRdb re-called the multiplex PCR reads with MiXCR, one entry per CDR3 protein. Among about 760,000 distinct CDR3 sequences listed, 30% to 40% were seen once. Sequencing was carried out using blood. Receptors were obtained from a woman in her thirties or forties with Graves' hyperthyroidism.

The rearrangement uses TRBV5-6 and TRBJ2-7; D may be TRBD2 (6 bases). CDR1 SGHDT and CDR2 YYEEEE come from the germline V gene. The CDR3 contains 15 residues. Trimming cost V 1 base and J 1 base, with 12 bases left between them. The CDR3 sequence: CASSLSWRESYEQYF. CDR3 in DNA: TGTGCCAGCAGCTTGAGCTGGAGGGAGTCCTACGAGCAGTACTTC.

This clonotype has just one count. The chain joins TRBV10-3 to TRBJ2-7; 9 positions agree with TRBD2. The end of the DNA aligns better with TRBJ2-1, so the J call may be wrong. The CDR3 extends over 17 amino acids. Germline CDR1 ENHRY, CDR2 SYGVKD. CDR3 amino acids: CAISESPGLARGNEQFF. The CDR3 DNA sequence: TGTGCCATCAGTGAGTCCCCCGGACTAGCGCGAGGTAATGAGCAGTTCTTC.

Turning to this clonotype: A junction end diverges from the germline sequence, so it may reflect a read error. This sequence joins TRBV9 and TRBJ1-2; TRBD1 matches 7 bases. Germline-derived CDR1 and CDR2 are SGDLS and YYNGEE. CDR3 length equals 14 residues. CDR3 sequence: CAGSLTGTDYGYTF. For the CDR3, the DNA is TGTGCCGGCAGCCTCACCGGGACAGACTATGGCTACACCTTC.

There are many counts of this clonotype. V is TRBV24-1 and J is TRBJ2-7; 10 bases are a match to TRBD1. V lost 9 bases and J lost 5; bases outside the gene matches: 3. The CDR3 sequence is 12 residues long. Germline V lookup: CDR1 KGHDR, CDR2 SFDVKD. CDR3 residues: CATAGTGDEQYF. Here the CDR3 DNA reads TGTGCCACCGCCGGGACAGGGGACGAGCAGTACTTC.

Note on this clonotype: This sequence may be a read error, since a much larger clone differs from it by one base. The chain links TRBV20-1 to TRBJ1-2; the D gene is possibly TRBD1 (6 bases). In germline, CDR1 is DFQATT, CDR2 SNEGSKA (reference sequence). V gave up 6 bases and J gave up 9 bases, with 20 bases separating them. This CDR3 is built from 13 residues. CDR3 sequence: CSATRQAQGSYTF. The CDR3 DNA reads TGCAGTGCCACCCGACAGGCTCAAGGGAGCTACACCTTC.

V and J are TRBV20-1 and TRBJ2-7, with 9 bases fitting TRBD1. V lost 5 bases and J lost 7; bases outside the gene matches: 9. In germline, CDR1 is DFQATT, CDR2 SNEGSKA (reference sequence). The CDR3 extends over 13 amino acids. The CDR3 bases are TGCAGTGCTGTCCGGGACAGGGCTTTGGAGCAGTACTTC. Its translation is CSAVRDRALEQYF.

This clonotype was seen a handful of times. V usage is TRBV6-1 and J usage is TRBJ2-7, with 9 bases fitting TRBD1. With 6 bases clipped from V and 5 bases from J, the junction kept 5 bases outside the gene matches. CDR1 and CDR2 (germline): MNHNS, SASEGT. CDR3 size: 13 residues. The CDR3 reads CASRRDREDEQYF. The CDR3 DNA sequence: TGTGCCAGCAGGCGGGACAGGGAGGACGAGCAGTACTTC.

This rearrangement joins TRBV10-2 to TRBJ1-1, with 9 bases that match TRBD1. CDR1 WSHSY and CDR2 SAAADI come from the germline V gene. The CDR3 is 14 residues long. J gave up 6 bases and V 6 bases, and 8 bases lay outside the gene matches. The CDR3 DNA follows: TGCGCCAGCAGCGGACAGGGGCGAGGGGCTGAAGCTTTCTTT. Residues: CASSGQGRGAEAFF.

This clonotype was detected ten times or more. This sequence joins TRBV7-8 and TRBJ1-5; D not resolved. V lost 1 base, J lost 0 bases, and 7 bases lay in between. The germline gives CDR1 SGHVS, CDR2 FQNEAQ. The CDR3 totals 15 residues. CDR3 in amino acids: CASSLVQNSNQPQHF. In nucleotides, the CDR3 is TGTGCCAGCAGCTTAGTTCAGAATAGCAATCAGCCCCAGCATTTT. The full variable domain, its missing parts supplied by reference TRBV7-8 and TRBJ1-5, is GAGVSQSPRYKVAKRGQDVALRCDPISGHVSLFWYQQALGQGPEFLTYFQNEAQLDKSGLPSDRFFAERPEGSVSTLKIQRTQQEDSAVYLCASSLVQNSNQPQHFGDGTRLSIL.

On this clonotype itself: Given a much more abundant clone one base away, this may be a read error. The rearrangement joins TRBV6-1 to TRBJ1-5; D uncertain. In germline, CDR1 is MNHNS, CDR2 SASEGT. Trimming left V 2 bases short and J 0 bases short, with 14 bases between. The length of the CDR3 is 17 residues. The CDR3 DNA reads TGTGCCAGCAGTGAACGGGCCCCACCCCCTAGCAATCAGCCCCAGCATTTT. It is translated as CASSERAPPPSNQPQHF.

In its sample, this clonotype was seen a few times. This chain joins TRBV16 and TRBJ1-1; D gene unclear. CDR1 and CDR2 (germline): KGHSY, FQNENV. The V and J ends lost 0 bases and 7 bases respectively, with 9 bases between them. The CDR3 is 13 amino acids. CDR3 region: CASSQSTAIEAFF. CDR3 nucleotides: TGTGCCAGCAGCCAATCGACGGCTATTGAAGCTTTCTTT.

The V gene is TRBV6-1, the J gene TRBJ2-7; D might be TRBD1 (6 bases). The CDR3 contains 13 residues. Germline loops: CDR1 MNHNS, CDR2 SASEGT. V lost 5 bases, J lost 5 bases, and 13 bases lay in between. CDR3 DNA sequence: TGTGCCAGCAGTAAAGGGGGTTTGAACGAGCAGTACTTC. It specifies CASSKGGLNEQYF.

This clonotype has ten or more counts. The chain links TRBV7-9 to TRBJ2-6; D unclear. The CDR3 sequence is 17 residues long. Between the trimmed V and J ends, which lost 1 base and 0 bases, there was a span of 10 bases. CDR1 and CDR2 (germline): SEHNR, FQNEAQ (reference sequence). The CDR3 loop reads CASSLGTVVSGANVLTF. The CDR3 nucleotides are TGTGCCAGCAGCTTAGGCACGGTTGTCTCTGGGGCCAACGTCCTGACTTTC.

The chain links TRBV12-3 or TRBV12-4 to TRBJ1-5; a possible D gene is TRBD1 (5 bases). This CDR3 has 14 residues. The germline V and J ends were trimmed by 6 bases and 5 bases, with 14 bases remaining between them. CDR3 DNA: TGTGCCAGCAGCCCTGGGGGGTTTGATCAGCCCCAGCATTTT. Protein sequence: CASSPGGFDQPQHF.

As concerns this clonotype: A junction end diverges from the germline sequence, so it may reflect a read error. The V call is TRBV5-1, the J call TRBJ2-7; D remains unclear. There are 14 residues in the CDR3. Germline-derived CDR1 and CDR2 are SGHRS and YFSETQ. This chain's CDR3 is CASSLEWTPVEQCF. Written as DNA, the CDR3 is TGCGCCAGCAGCTTGGAGTGGACGCCCGTTGAGCAGTGCTTC.

The J gene is TRBJ2-2, the V gene TRBV10-3, with 10 nucleotides matching TRBD2. This CDR3 spans 19 amino acids. Per the germline V gene, CDR1 is ENHRY and CDR2 is SYGVKD. The V and J ends lost 4 bases and 3 bases, in that order; junction bases with no gene match: 14. The CDR3 DNA is TGTGCCATCAGTGGGCTCAAAAACCTAGCGGGGGCGCACACCGGGGAGCTGTTTTTT. This gives the protein CAISGLKNLAGAHTGELFF.

The J gene is TRBJ2-7, the V gene TRBV4-1; D is ambiguous. The CDR3 contains 14 residues. CDR1 and CDR2 (germline): MGHRA, YSYEKL. V shed 0 bases and J shed 2 bases, with 8 bases lying between them. Here the CDR3 DNA reads TGCGCCAGCAGCCAAGATCCTCTCGCCTACGAGCAGTACTTC. Amino acids: CASSQDPLAYEQYF.

This clonotype has just a few counts. V and J are TRBV4-1 and TRBJ1-2, with a weak D call TRBD1 (5 bases). CDR1 is MGHRA and CDR2 is YSYEKL in the germline V gene. The CDR3 has 18 amino acids. V lost 5 bases to trimming and J lost 0 bases, with 22 bases between them. CDR3 in DNA: TGCGCCAGCAGCGCCCAGGGACGGACGGAGGGGACTAACTATGGCTACACCTTC. Translation gives CASSAQGRTEGTNYGYTF.

This clonotype was counted many times. V and J are TRBV7-9 and TRBJ1-1; the D is unclear. V was cut by 5 bases and J by 11 bases, with 12 bases left in between. The CDR3 spans 11 residues. Germline lookup yields CDR1 SEHNR and CDR2 FQNEAQ (reference sequence). The CDR3 region is CASSAGIGAFF. Here the CDR3 DNA reads TGTGCCAGCAGCGCCGGCATAGGGGCTTTCTTT.